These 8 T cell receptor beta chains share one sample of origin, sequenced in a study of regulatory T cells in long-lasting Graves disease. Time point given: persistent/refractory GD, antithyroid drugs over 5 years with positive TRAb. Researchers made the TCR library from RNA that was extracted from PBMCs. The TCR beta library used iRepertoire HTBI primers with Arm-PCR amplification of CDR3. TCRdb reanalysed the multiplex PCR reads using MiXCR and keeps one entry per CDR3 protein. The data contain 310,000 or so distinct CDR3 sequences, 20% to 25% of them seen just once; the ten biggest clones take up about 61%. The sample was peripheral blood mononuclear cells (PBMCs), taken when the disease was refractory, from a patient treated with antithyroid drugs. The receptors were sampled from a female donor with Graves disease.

The CDR3 sequence is CSARDPAGYEQYF. The CDR3 DNA follows: TGCAGTGCTAGAGACCCGGCAGGCTACGAGCAGTACTTC. This chain uses TRBV20-1 with TRBJ2-7; no clear D. The CDR3 is made up of 13 amino acids. Trimming took off 0 bases at V and 3 bases at J, with 9 bases between the two ends. CDR1 is DFQATT and CDR2 is SNEGSKA in the germline V gene (reference sequence).

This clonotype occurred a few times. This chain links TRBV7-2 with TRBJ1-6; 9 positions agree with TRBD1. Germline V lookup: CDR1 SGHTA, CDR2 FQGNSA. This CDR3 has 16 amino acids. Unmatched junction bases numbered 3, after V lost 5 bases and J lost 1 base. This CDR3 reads CASSPDRGSYNSPLHF. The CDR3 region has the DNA TGTGCCAGCAGCCCGGACAGGGGTTCCTATAATTCACCCCTCCACTTT.

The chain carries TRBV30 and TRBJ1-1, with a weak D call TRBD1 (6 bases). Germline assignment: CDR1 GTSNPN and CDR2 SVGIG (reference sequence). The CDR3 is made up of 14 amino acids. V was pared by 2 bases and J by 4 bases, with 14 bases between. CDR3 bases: TGTGCCTGGAGTCCATCGGGCAGGGGCACTGAAGCTTTCTTT. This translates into CAWSPSGRGTEAFF.

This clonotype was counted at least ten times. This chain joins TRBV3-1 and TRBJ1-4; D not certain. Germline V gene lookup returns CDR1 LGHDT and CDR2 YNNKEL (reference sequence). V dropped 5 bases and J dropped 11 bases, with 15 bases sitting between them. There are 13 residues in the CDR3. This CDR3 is CASSFAQLDKLFF. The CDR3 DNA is TGTGCCAGCAGCTTCGCCCAGTTGGACAAACTGTTTTTT.

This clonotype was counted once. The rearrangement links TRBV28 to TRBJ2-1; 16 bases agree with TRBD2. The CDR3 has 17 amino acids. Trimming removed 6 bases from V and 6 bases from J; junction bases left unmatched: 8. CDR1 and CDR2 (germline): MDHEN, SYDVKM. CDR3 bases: TGTGCCAGCAGCCCGGGACTAGCGGGAGGGCCCGCCAATGAGCAGTTCTTC. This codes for CASSPGLAGGPANEQFF. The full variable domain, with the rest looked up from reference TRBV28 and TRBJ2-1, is DVKVTQSSRYLVKRTGEKVFLECVQDMDHENMFWYRQDPGLGLRLIYFSYDVKMKEKGDIPEGYSVSREKKERFSLILESASTNQTSMYLCASSPGLAGGPANEQFFGPGTRLTVL.

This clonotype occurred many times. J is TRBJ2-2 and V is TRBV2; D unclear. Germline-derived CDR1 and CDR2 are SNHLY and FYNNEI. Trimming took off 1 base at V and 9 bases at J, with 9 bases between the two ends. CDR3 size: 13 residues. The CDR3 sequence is CASSEGGGRELFF. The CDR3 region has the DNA TGTGCCAGCAGTGAAGGTGGTGGGAGGGAGCTGTTTTTT. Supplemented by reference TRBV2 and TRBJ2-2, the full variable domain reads EPEVTQTPSHQVTQMGQEVILRCVPISNHLYFYWYRQILGQKVEFLVSFYNNEISEKSEIFDDQFSVERPDGSNFTLKIRSTKLEDSAMYFCASSEGGGRELFFGEGSRLTVL.

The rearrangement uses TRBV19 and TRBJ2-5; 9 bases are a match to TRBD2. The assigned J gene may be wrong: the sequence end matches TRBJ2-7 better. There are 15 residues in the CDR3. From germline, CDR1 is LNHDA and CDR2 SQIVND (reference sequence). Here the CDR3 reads CASSEPGLAFYEQYF. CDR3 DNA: TGTGCCAGTAGTGAACCGGGACTAGCCTTCTACGAGCAGTACTTC.

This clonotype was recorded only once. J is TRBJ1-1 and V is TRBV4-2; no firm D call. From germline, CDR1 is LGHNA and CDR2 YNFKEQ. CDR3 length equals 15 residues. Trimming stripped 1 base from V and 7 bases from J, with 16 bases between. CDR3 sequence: CASSQGGLVRGEAFF. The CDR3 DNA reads TGTGCCAGCAGCCAAGGAGGGTTGGTGAGAGGTGAAGCTTTCTTT.